The clone carrying this TCR beta chain has ten or more counts. The missing CDR3 end, 3 residues past where the read stops, is filled in from the germline J gene. The CDR3 covers 13 residues. Germline V gene lookup returns CDR1 SNHLY and CDR2 FYNNEI. V lost 9 bases and J lost 4; bases outside the gene matches: 7. These data are taken from a study of T cell clonality in common variable immunodeficiency. Profiling relied on immunoSEQ multiplex PCR, and the TCRdb table lists in-frame clones only, not all of them. The sample contains about 39,000 clones, none of them singletons. This TCR derives from a person between 18 and 70 years old in good health. The chain carries TRBV2 and TRBJ2-3; TRBD2 aligns across 7 bases. Sequenced: peripheral blood mononuclear cells. The part of the CDR3 DNA that was read is TGTGCCAGGGGTTTGGGGGGGGCAGATACG. Translation: CARGLGGADT. From start to end, the CDR3 is CARGLGGADTQYF.